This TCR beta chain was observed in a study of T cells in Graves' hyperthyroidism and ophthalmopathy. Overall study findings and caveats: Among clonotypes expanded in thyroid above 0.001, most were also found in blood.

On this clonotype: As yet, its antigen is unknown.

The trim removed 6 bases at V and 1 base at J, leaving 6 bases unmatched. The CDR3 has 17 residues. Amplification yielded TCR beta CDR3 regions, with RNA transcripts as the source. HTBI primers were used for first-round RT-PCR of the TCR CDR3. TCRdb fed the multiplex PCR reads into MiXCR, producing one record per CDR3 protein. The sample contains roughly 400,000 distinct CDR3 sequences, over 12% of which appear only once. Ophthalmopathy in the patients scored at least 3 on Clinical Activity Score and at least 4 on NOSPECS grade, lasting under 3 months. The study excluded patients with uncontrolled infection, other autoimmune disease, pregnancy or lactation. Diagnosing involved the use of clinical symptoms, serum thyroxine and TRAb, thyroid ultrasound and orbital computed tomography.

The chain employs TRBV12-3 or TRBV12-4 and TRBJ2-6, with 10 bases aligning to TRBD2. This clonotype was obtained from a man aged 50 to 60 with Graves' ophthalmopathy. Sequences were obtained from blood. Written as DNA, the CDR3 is TGTGCCAGCAGGCCTAGCGGGAGAGCTTCTGGGGCCAACGTCCTGACTTTC. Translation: CASRPSGRASGANVLTF.